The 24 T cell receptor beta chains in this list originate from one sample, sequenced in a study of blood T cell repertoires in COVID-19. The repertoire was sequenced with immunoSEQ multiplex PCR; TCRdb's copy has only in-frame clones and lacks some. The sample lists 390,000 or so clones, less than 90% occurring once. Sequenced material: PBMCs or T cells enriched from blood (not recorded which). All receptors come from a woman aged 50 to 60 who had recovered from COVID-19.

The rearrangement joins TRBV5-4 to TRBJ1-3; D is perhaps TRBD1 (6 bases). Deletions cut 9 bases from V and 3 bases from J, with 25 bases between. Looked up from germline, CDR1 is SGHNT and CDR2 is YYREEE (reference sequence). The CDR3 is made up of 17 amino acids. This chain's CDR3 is CATGRGPSRSYGNTIYF. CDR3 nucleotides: TGTGCCACCGGCAGGGGCCCTTCAAGGTCGTATGGAAACACCATATATTTT.

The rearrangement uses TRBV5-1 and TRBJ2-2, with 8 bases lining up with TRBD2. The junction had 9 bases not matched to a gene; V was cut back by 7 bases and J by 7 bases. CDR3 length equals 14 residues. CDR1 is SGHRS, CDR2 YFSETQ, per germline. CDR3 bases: TGCGCCAGCGGAGAGCGGGAGATGAGCGGGGAGCTGTTTTTT. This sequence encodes CASGEREMSGELFF.

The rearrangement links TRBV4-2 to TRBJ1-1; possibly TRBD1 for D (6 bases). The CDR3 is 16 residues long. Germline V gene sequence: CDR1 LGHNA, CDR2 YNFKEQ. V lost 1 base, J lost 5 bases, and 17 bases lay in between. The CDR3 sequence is CASSQVAGRGRTEAFF. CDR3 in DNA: TGTGCCAGCAGCCAAGTCGCGGGCAGGGGAAGGACTGAAGCTTTCTTT.

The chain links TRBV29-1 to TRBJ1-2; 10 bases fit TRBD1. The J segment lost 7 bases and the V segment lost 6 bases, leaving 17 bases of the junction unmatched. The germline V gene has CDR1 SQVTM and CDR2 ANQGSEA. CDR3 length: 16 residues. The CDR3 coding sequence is TGCAGCGTCGTAGCCGGGACAGGGGTACGGGTGGGTGGCTACACCTTC. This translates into CSVVAGTGVRVGGYTF.

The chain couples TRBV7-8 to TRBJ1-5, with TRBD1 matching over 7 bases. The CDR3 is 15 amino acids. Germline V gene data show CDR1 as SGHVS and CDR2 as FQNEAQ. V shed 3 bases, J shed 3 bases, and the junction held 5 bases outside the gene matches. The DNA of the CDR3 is TGTGCCAGCAGCTTGTACGACAGGGACAATCAGCCCCAGCATTTT. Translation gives CASSLYDRDNQPQHF.

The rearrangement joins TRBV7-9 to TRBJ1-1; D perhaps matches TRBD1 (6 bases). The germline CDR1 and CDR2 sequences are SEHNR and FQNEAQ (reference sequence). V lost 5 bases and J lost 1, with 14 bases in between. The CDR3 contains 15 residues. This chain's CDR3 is CASSLAGGRNTEAFF. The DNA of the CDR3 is TGTGCCAGCAGCCTCGCTGGGGGCAGGAACACTGAAGCTTTCTTT.

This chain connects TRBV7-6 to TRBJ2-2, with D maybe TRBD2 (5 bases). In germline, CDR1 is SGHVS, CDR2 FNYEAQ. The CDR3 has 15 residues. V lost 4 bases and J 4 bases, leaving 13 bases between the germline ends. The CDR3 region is CASSSIGEGTGELFF. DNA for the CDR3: TGTGCCAGCAGCTCAATTGGTGAGGGCACCGGGGAGCTGTTTTTT.

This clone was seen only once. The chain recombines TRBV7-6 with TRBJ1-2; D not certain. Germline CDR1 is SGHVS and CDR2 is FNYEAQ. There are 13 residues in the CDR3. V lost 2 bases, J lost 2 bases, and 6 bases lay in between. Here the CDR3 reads CASSLPGNYGYTF. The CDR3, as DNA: TGTGCCAGCAGCTTACCGGGAAACTATGGCTACACCTTC.

The CDR3 DNA reads TGTGCCAGCAGCTTACAGATAGATACGCAGTATTTT. Encoded protein: CASSLQIDTQYF. The genes are TRBV7-8 and TRBJ2-3; no firm D call. Trimming stripped 2 bases from V and 5 bases from J, with 5 bases between. The V gene's germline CDR1 is SGHVS and CDR2 FQNEAQ. CDR3 size: 12 residues.

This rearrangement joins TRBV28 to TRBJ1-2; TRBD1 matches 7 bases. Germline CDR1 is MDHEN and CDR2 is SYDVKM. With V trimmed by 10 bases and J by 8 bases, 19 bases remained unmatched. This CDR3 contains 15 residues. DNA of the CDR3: TGTGCCACCCATCAACAGGGGCAACCAAGTTACGGCTACACCTTC. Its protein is CATHQQGQPSYGYTF.

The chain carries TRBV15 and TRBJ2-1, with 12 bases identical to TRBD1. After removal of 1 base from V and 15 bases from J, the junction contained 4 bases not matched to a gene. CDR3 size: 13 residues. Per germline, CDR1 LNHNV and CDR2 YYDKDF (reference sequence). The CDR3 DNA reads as TGTGCCACCAGCAGAGGGGACAGGGGGCTGGGGTTCTTC. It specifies CATSRGDRGLGFF.

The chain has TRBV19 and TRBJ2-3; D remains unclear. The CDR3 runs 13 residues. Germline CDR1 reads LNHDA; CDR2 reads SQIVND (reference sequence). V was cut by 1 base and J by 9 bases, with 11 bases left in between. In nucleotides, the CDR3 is TGTGCCAGTAGTATAGGGCAGGCATTCACGCAGTATTTT. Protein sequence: CASSIGQAFTQYF.

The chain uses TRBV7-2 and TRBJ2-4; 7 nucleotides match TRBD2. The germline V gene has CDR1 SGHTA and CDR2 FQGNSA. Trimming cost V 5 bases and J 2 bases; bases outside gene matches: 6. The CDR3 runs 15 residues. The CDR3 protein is CASSGGGVTKNIQYF. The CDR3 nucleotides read TGTGCCAGCAGCGGGGGAGGGGTGACCAAAAACATTCAGTACTTC.

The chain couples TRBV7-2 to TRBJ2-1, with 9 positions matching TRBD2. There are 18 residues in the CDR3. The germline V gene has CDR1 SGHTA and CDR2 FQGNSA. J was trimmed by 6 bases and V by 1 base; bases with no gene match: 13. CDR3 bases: TGTGCCAGCAGCTTAGAGGTGAAGTTTAGCGGGAGACGCAATGAGCAGTTCTTC. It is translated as CASSLEVKFSGRRNEQFF.

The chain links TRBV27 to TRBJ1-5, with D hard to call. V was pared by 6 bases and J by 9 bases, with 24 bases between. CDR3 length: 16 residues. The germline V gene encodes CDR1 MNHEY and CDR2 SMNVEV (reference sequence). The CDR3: CASRRSSEPGDRPQHF. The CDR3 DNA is TGTGCCAGCAGAAGATCGTCGGAGCCTGGCGATCGGCCCCAGCATTTT.

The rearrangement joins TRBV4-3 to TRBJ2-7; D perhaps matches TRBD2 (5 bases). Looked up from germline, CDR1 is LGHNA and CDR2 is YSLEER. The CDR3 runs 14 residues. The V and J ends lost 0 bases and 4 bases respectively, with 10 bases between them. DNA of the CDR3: TGCGCCAGCAGCCAAGATGTCGGGATGTACGAGCAGTACTTC. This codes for CASSQDVGMYEQYF.

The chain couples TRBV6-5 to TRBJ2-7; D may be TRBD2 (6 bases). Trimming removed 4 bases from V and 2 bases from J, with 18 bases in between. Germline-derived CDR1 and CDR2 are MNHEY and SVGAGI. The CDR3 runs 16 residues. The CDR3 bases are TGTGCCAGCAGTTCGACCACGGGACTTTTAACCTACGAGCAGTACTTC. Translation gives CASSSTTGLLTYEQYF.

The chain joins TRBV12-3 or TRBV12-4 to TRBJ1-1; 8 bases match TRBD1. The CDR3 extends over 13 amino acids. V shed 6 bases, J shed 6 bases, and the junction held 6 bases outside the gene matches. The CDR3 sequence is CASRPGQGSEAFF. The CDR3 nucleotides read TGTGCCAGCAGACCAGGACAGGGTTCTGAAGCTTTCTTT.

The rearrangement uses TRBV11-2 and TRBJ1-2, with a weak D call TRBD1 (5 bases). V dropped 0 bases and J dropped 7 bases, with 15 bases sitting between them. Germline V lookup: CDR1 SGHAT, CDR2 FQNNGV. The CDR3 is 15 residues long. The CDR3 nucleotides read TGTGCCAGCAGCTTAGACAGGGCCGACTTCGGTGGCTACACCTTC. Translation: CASSLDRADFGGYTF.

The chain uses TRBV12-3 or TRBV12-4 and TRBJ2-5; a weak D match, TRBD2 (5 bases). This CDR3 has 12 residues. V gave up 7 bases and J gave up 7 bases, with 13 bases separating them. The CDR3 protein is CASNELEGTQYF. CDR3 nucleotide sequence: TGTGCCAGCAATGAACTCGAGGGGACCCAGTACTTC.

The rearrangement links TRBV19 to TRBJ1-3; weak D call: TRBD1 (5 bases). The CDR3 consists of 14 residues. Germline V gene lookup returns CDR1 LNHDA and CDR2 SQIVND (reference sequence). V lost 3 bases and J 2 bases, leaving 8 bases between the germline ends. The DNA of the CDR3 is TGTGCCAGTAGTATGTCAGGGACTGGAAACACCATATATTTT. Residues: CASSMSGTGNTIYF.

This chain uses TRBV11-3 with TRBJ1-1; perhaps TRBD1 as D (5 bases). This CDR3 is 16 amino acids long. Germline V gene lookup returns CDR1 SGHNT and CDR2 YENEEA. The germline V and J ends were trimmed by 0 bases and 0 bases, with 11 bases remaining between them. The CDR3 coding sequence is TGTGCCAGCAGCTTAGATCGAGCAGGGATGAACACTGAAGCTTTCTTT. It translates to CASSLDRAGMNTEAFF.

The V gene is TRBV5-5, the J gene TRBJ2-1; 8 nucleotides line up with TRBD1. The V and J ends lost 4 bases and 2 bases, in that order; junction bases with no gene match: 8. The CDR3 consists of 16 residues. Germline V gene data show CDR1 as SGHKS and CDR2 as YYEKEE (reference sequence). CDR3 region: CASSTLGQGPYNEQFF. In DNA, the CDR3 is TGTGCCAGCAGCACGCTCGGACAGGGCCCCTACAATGAGCAGTTCTTC.

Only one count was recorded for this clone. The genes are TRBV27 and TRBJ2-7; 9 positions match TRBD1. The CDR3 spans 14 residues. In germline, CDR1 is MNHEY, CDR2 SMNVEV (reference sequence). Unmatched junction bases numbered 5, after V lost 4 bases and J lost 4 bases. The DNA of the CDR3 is TGTGCCAGCAGTTACAGGGGGCGCTTGTACGAGCAGTACTTC. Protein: CASSYRGRLYEQYF.